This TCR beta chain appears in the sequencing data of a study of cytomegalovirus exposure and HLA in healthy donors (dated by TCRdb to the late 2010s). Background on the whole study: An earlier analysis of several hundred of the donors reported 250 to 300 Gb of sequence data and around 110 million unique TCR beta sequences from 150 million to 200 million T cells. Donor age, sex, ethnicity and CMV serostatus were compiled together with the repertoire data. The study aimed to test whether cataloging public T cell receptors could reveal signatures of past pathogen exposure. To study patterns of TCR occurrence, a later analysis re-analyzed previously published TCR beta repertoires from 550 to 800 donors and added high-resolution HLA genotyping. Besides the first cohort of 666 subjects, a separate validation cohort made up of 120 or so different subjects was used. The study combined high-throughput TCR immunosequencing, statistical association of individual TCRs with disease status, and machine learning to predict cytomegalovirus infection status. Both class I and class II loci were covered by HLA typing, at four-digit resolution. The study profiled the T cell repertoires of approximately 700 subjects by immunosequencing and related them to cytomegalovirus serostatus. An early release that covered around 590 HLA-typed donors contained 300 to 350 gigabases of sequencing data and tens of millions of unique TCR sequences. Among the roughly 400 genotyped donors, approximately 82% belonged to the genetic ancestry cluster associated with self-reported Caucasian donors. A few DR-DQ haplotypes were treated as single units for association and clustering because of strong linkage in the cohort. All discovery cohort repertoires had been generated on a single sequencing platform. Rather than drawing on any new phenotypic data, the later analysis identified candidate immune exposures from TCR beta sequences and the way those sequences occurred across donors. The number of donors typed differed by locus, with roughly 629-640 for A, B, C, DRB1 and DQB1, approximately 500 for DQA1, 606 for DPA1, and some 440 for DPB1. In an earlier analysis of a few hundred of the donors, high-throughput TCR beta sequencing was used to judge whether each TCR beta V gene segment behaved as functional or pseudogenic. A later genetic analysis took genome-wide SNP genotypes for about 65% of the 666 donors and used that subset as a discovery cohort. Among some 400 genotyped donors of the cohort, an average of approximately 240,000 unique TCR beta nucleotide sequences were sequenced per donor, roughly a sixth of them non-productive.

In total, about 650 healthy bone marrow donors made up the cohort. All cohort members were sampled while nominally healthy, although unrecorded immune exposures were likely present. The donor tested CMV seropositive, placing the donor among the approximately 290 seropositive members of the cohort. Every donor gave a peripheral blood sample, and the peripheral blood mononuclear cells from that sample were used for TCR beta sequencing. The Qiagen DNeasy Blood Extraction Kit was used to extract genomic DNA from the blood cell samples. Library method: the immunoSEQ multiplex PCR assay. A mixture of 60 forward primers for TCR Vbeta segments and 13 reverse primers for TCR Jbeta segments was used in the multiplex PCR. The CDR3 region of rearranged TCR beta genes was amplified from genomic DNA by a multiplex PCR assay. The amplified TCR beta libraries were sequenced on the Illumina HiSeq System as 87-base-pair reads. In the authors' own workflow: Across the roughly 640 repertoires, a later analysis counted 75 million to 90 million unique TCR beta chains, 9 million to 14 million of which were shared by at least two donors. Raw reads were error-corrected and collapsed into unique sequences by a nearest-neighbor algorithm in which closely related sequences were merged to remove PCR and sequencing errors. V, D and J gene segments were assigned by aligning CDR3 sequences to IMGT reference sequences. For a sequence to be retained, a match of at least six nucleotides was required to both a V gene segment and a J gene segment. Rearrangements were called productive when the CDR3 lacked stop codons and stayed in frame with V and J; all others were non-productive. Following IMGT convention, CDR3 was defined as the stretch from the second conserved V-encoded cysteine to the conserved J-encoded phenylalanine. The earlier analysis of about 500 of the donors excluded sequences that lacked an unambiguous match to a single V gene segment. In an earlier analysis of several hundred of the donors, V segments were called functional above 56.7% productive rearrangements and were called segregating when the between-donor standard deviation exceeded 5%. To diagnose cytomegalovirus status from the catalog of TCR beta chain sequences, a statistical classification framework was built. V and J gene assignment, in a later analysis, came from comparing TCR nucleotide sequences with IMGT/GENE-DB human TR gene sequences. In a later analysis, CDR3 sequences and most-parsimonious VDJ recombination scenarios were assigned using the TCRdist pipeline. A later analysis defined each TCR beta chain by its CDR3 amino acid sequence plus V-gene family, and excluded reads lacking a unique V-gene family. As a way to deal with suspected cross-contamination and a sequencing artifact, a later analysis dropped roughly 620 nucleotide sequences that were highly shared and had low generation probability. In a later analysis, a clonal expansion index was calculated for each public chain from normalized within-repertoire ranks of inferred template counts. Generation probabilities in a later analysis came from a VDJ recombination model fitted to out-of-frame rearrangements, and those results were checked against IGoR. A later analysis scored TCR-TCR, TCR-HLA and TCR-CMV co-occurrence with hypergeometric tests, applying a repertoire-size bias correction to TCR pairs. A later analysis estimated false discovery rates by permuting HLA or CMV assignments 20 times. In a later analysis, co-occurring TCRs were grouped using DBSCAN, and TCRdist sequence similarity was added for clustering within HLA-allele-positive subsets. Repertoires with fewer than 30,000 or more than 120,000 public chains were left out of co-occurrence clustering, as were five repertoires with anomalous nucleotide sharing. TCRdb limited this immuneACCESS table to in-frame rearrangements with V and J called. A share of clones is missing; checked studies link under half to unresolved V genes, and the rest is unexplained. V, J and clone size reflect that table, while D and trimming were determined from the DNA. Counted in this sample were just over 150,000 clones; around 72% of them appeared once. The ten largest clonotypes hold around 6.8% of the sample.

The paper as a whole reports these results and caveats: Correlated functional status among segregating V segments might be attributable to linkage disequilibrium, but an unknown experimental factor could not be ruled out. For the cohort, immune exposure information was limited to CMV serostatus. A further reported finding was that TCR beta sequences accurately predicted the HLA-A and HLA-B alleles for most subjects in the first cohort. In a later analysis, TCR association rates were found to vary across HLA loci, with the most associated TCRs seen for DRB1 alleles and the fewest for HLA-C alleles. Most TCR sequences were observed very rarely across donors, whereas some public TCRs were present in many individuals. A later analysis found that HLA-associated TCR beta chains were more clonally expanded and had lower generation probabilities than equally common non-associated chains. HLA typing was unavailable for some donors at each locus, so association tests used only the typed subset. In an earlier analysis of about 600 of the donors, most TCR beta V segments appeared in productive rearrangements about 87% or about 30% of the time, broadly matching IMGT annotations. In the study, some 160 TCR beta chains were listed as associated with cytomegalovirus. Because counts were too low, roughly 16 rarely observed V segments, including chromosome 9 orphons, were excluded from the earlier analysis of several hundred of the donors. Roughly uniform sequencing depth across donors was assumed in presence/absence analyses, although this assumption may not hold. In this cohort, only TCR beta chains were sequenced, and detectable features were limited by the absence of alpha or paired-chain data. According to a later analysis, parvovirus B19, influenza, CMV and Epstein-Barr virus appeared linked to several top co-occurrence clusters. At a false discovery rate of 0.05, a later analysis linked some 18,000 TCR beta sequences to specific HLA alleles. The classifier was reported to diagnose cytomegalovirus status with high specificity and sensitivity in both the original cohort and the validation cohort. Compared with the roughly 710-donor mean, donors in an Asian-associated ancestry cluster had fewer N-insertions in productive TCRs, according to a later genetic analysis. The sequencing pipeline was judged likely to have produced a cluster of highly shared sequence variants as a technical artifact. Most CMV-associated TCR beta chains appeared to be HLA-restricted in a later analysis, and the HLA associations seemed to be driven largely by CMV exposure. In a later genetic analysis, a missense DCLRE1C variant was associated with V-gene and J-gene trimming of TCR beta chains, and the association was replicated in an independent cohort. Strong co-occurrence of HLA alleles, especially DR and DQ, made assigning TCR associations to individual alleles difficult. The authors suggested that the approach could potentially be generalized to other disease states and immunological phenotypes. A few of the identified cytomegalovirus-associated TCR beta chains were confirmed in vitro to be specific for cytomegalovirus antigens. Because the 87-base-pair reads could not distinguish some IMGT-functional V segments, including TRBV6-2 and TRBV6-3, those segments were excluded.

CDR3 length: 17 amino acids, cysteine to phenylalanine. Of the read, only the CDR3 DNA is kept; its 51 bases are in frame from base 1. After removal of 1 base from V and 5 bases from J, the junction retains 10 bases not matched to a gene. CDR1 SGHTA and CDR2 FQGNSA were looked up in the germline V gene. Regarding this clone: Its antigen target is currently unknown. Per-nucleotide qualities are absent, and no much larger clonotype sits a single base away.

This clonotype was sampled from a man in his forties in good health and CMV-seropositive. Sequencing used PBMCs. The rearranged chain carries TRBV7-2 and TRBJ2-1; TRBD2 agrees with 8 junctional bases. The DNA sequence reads TGTGCCAGCAGCTTAGTGGGACGGGGGGGTTTGGACAATGAGCAGTTCTTC. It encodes CASSLVGRGGLDNEQFF.